This is a list of T cell receptor beta chains from one sample in a study of identical twins. One entry per CDR3 protein, called by TCRdb with MiXCR from the 5' RACE reads. This table holds hundreds of thousands of distinct CDR3 sequences, roughly 12% found once. Separately, the same data were catalogued under a study of yellow fever vaccine responses in identical twins.

Sequencing was done on a sample of PBMCs. The receptors were gathered from a woman aged 18-29 years in good health. Each CDR3 is given with its conserved first and last residue. D genes are given only for firm matches. Where a row states a size, it is once, few, many or the class of an expanded clone; other rows omit it.

clone size: -
J gene: TRBJ2-7
D gene: TRBD2
V gene: TRBV5-1
CDR3 protein: CASSLGLAGYYYEQYF
CDR3 DNA: TGCGCCAGCAGCTTGGGTCTAGCGGGTTACTACTACGAGCAGTACTTC

clone size: many
J gene: TRBJ1-1
D gene: -
V gene: TRBV6-5
CDR3 protein: CASSYSPEKNTEAFF
CDR3 DNA: TGTGCCAGCAGTTATTCTCCAGAGAAAAACACTGAAGCTTTCTTT

clone size: many
J gene: TRBJ2-1
D gene: TRBD2
V gene: TRBV2
CDR3 protein: CASSEVAGGPGEQFF
CDR3 DNA: TGTGCCAGCAGTGAAGTAGCGGGAGGGCCTGGTGAGCAGTTCTTC

clone size: few
J gene: TRBJ2-6
D gene: -
V gene: TRBV7-8
CDR3 protein: CASSFGEEFPRGANVLTF
CDR3 DNA: TGTGCCAGCAGCTTCGGGGAGGAGTTCCCGAGAGGGGCCAACGTCCTGACTTTC

clone size: many
J gene: TRBJ1-1
D gene: -
V gene: TRBV20-1
CDR3 protein: CSAPTGEAFF
CDR3 DNA: TGCAGTGCGCCGACAGGTGAAGCTTTCTTT

clone size: few
J gene: TRBJ2-1
D gene: -
V gene: TRBV12-3/TRBV12-4
CDR3 protein: CASSMAGFYNEQFF
CDR3 DNA: TGTGCCAGCAGCATGGCGGGGTTCTACAATGAGCAGTTCTTC

clone size: -
J gene: TRBJ2-2
D gene: TRBD2
V gene: TRBV12-3/TRBV12-4
CDR3 protein: CASNLGGGGSGELFF
CDR3 DNA: TGTGCCAGCAATCTCGGGGGGGGCGGTAGCGGGGAGCTGTTTTTT

clone size: -
J gene: TRBJ2-3
D gene: -
V gene: TRBV3-1
CDR3 protein: CASSQSLRTDTQYF
CDR3 DNA: TGTGCCAGCAGCCAGAGTCTCCGCACAGATACGCAGTATTTT

clone size: many
J gene: TRBJ2-5
D gene: -
V gene: TRBV10-3
CDR3 protein: CAISDLGSGLQETQYF
CDR3 DNA: TGTGCCATCAGTGATTTAGGATCAGGTCTACAAGAGACCCAGTACTTC

clone size: -
J gene: TRBJ1-6
D gene: -
V gene: TRBV15
CDR3 protein: CATSGRAVNSPLHF
CDR3 DNA: TGTGCCACCAGCGGCCGGGCCGTAAATTCACCCCTCCACTTT

clone size: -
J gene: TRBJ1-5
D gene: TRBD1
V gene: TRBV10-3
CDR3 protein: CATDRGPSNQPQHF
CDR3 DNA: TGTGCCACGGACAGGGGCCCTAGCAATCAGCCCCAGCATTTT

clone size: many
J gene: TRBJ2-7
D gene: -
V gene: TRBV5-1
CDR3 protein: CASSPWGFTYEQYF
CDR3 DNA: TGCGCCAGCAGCCCCTGGGGCTTCACCTACGAGCAGTACTTC